The 13 T cell receptor beta chains below were found in one sample sequenced in a study of a mutant IDH1 vaccine in newly diagnosed glioma (dated by TCRdb to the early 2020s). The sample's time point, from its label and the paper: baseline, week 1 (first vaccination visit). This specimen's treatment or condition label, interpreted: pre-vaccination baseline after standard-of-care therapy. Library method: the immunoSEQ multiplex PCR assay. The source is immuneACCESS, and TCRdb retained only in-frame sequences with V and J called. Part of the clones is not carried over; for the studies checked, unresolved V genes explain less than half of this, and the remainder is unexplained. The sample records around 63,000 clones, about 90% of which are singletons. Approximately 2.4% of the sample lies in the top ten. Sequencing used PBMCs, obtained from a glioma patient treated with radiotherapy, temozolomide or both. The receptors shown here come from a man aged 45-65 years with glioma.

This chain connects TRBV29-1 to TRBJ2-2; 8 bases agree with TRBD2. There are 13 residues in the CDR3. The V and J ends lost 6 bases and 7 bases, in that order; junction bases with no gene match: 7. Germline CDR1 reads SQVTM; CDR2 reads ANQGSEA. The CDR3 coding sequence is TGCAGCGTCGGACGGGGGGGGAACGGGGAGCTGTTTTTT. Translated, it gives CSVGRGGNGELFF.

The chain uses TRBV7-2 and TRBJ1-2; TRBD1 is a possible D gene (5 bases). Germline V lookup: CDR1 SGHTA, CDR2 FQGNSA. This CDR3 comprises 13 residues. With 5 bases removed from V and 5 bases from J, the gap between germline ends came to 12 bases. The CDR3 loop reads CASSLDSTYGYTF. The CDR3 DNA reads TGTGCCAGCAGCCTTGACAGTACATATGGCTACACCTTC.

The rearrangement uses TRBV27 and TRBJ2-5; D remains ambiguous. This CDR3 comprises 15 residues. Germline V gene data show CDR1 as MNHEY and CDR2 as SMNVEV (reference sequence). Trimming removed 6 bases from V and 5 bases from J, with 19 bases in between. The CDR3 here is CASSPEDPTVETQYF. The DNA for the CDR3 is TGTGCCAGCAGCCCTGAGGACCCTACCGTTGAGACCCAGTACTTC.

J is TRBJ2-2 and V is TRBV5-3, with 9 bases fitting TRBD1. TRBV5-3 is marked as an open reading frame, function uncertain. The CDR3 covers 15 residues. Trimming removed 4 bases from V and 5 bases from J; junction bases left unmatched: 6. CDR3 DNA sequence: TGTGCCAGAAGCACCCGACAGGGGGGTACCGGGGAGCTGTTTTTT. Encoded protein: CARSTRQGGTGELFF.

The chain employs TRBV2 and TRBJ2-1, with TRBD2 matching 14 bases. V was pared by 4 bases and J by 3 bases, with 8 bases of the junction left unmatched. Germline loops: CDR1 SNHLY, CDR2 FYNNEI. The CDR3 is made up of 18 amino acids. The CDR3 protein is CASSVETSGRAVYNEQFF. For the CDR3, the DNA is TGTGCCAGCAGTGTAGAGACTAGCGGGAGGGCCGTCTACAATGAGCAGTTCTTC. Complete variable domain (other parts from reference TRBV2 and TRBJ2-1): EPEVTQTPSHQVTQMGQEVILRCVPISNHLYFYWYRQILGQKVEFLVSFYNNEISEKSEIFDDQFSVERPDGSNFTLKIRSTKLEDSAMYFCASSVETSGRAVYNEQFFGPGTRLTVL.

The chain carries TRBV28 and TRBJ2-3; no firm D call. Trimming took off 3 bases at V and 0 bases at J, with 7 bases between the two ends. The germline V gene has CDR1 MDHEN and CDR2 SYDVKM. This CDR3 contains 14 residues. The CDR3: CASSFPGSTDTQYF. The CDR3 coding sequence is TGTGCCAGCAGTTTCCCTGGCAGCACAGATACGCAGTATTTT.

The rearrangement joins TRBV19 to TRBJ2-2; a weak D match, TRBD2 (5 bases). Per the germline V gene, CDR1 is LNHDA and CDR2 is SQIVND (reference sequence). This CDR3 comprises 15 residues. Trimming stripped 1 base from V and 5 bases from J, with 11 bases between. The CDR3 sequence is CASSIVGSPTGELFF. Here the CDR3 DNA reads TGTGCCAGTAGTATAGTTGGGAGCCCGACCGGGGAGCTGTTTTTT.

The chain combines TRBV15 with TRBJ1-5; no clear D. This CDR3 has 16 amino acids. Germline V gives CDR1 LNHNV, CDR2 YYDKDF (reference sequence). V was cut by 8 bases and J by 2 bases, with 19 bases left in between. In nucleotides, the CDR3 is TGTGCCACCTCGGGAGCCTATGTATATGGCAATCAGCCCCAGCATTTT. This encodes CATSGAYVYGNQPQHF.

The chain uses TRBV29-1 and TRBJ1-4, with 8 bases matching TRBD1. Germline CDR1 and CDR2: SQVTM and ANQGSEA. CDR3 length: 13 amino acids. Germline trimming cut 7 bases from V and 4 bases from J; bases unmatched to any gene: 5. CDR3 coding DNA: TGCAGCGCCTGGACAGGGAGTAATGAAAAACTGTTTTTT. It encodes CSAWTGSNEKLFF.

The chain links TRBV19 to TRBJ1-2; 8 nucleotides align to TRBD1. Germline V gives CDR1 LNHDA, CDR2 SQIVND (reference sequence). This CDR3 comprises 14 residues. V shed 7 bases and J 5 bases; nucleotides not matched to a gene: 9. The CDR3 DNA reads as TGTGCCAGTATCCCAGGACAGGGTGGATATGGCTACACCTTC. It translates to CASIPGQGGYGYTF.

Here the CDR3 DNA reads TGTGCCAGCAGCCAAGCAACGGGGTATAGCACAGATACGCAGTATTTT. This codes for CASSQATGYSTDTQYF. The chain couples TRBV4-2 to TRBJ2-3; tentatively, D is TRBD2 (5 bases). The CDR3 extends over 16 amino acids. The ends were cut back, 1 base at V and 0 bases at J, with 11 bases in the middle. Germline V gene sequence: CDR1 LGHNA, CDR2 YNFKEQ.

The gene calls are TRBV7-9 and TRBJ2-7, with D hard to call. V lost 6 bases, J lost 5 bases, and 8 bases lay in between. Germline CDR1 reads SEHNR; CDR2 reads FQNEAQ (reference sequence). The CDR3 sequence is 11 residues long. As DNA, the CDR3 is TGTGCCAGCAGGGATGGAAACGAGCAGTACTTC. Translated: CASRDGNEQYF.

The V call is TRBV18, the J call TRBJ2-5; D possibly matches TRBD1 or TRBD2 (5 bases each). CDR1 is KGHSH, CDR2 LQKENI, per germline. This CDR3 is built from 14 residues. V was clipped by 3 bases and J by 5 bases, with 13 bases between them. The CDR3 here is CASSPGTARETQYF. The DNA of the CDR3 is TGTGCCAGCTCACCCGGGACGGCGAGGGAGACCCAGTACTTC.